These 12 T cell receptor beta chains were sequenced from one sample in a study of siplizumab effects on memory and regulatory T cells. TCRdb's table, derived via immunoSEQ multiplex PCR, lists solely in-frame clones and lacks some. This table holds around 99,000 clones, about 91% found once. Sequencing used Tregs sorted from blood. The receptors shown here come from a human donor in good health.

As DNA, the CDR3 is TGTGCCAGCAGTGAGGGGACAGGCAAAAATGAGCAGTTCTTC. Protein product: CASSEGTGKNEQFF. The rearrangement joins TRBV6-1 to TRBJ2-1; 8 positions match TRBD1. The CDR3 is 14 amino acids. In germline, CDR1 is MNHNS, CDR2 SASEGT. Losses at the gene ends were 3 bases for V and 7 bases for J; bases not matched to a gene: 5.

The genes are TRBV2 and TRBJ2-2, with 7 nucleotides matching TRBD1. Germline lookup yields CDR1 SNHLY and CDR2 FYNNEI. This CDR3 contains 15 residues. Trimming at V came to 6 bases and at J to 4 bases, leaving 8 bases not matched to a gene. The CDR3 bases are TGTGCCAGCAGGGGTGACGACAGGGTCACCGGGGAGCTGTTTTTT. It translates to CASRGDDRVTGELFF.

This chain links TRBV11-1 with TRBJ1-2, with TRBD1 matching 7 bases. The germline V gene encodes CDR1 SGHAT and CDR2 FQDESV (reference sequence). V lost 6 bases to trimming and J lost 2 bases; unmatched junction nucleotides: 3. The CDR3 is 13 residues long. As DNA, the CDR3 is TGTGCCAGCAGTTGGGACAGCAACTATGGCTACACCTTC. It translates to CASSWDSNYGYTF.

The J gene is TRBJ1-3, the V gene TRBV5-1; 10 bases match TRBD1. This CDR3 contains 15 residues. V gave up 6 bases and J gave up 0 bases; unmatched junction bases: 3. Germline CDR1 and CDR2: SGHRS and YFSETQ. CDR3 protein: CASKGQGFSGNTIYF. CDR3 coding DNA: TGCGCCAGCAAGGGACAGGGGTTCTCTGGAAACACCATATATTTT.

V usage is TRBV18 and J usage is TRBJ1-1; TRBD1 agrees at 9 bases. The CDR3 contains 15 residues. Germline V gene data show CDR1 as KGHSH and CDR2 as LQKENI. The V and J ends lost 4 bases and 0 bases, in that order; junction bases with no gene match: 3. DNA for the CDR3: TGTGCCAGCTCACTGGGGACAGGGCTGAACACTGAAGCTTTCTTT. Amino acid sequence: CASSLGTGLNTEAFF.

The rearrangement uses TRBV19 and TRBJ1-5, with TRBD1 as a possible D gene (5 bases). The V and J ends lost 7 bases and 7 bases respectively, with 20 bases between them. The CDR3 covers 15 residues. CDR1 is LNHDA and CDR2 is SQIVND in the germline V gene (reference sequence). For the CDR3, the DNA is TGTGCCAGTACCCATGTAGGGGCGCCTCGACAGCCCCAGCATTTT. It encodes CASTHVGAPRQPQHF.

This chain links TRBV6-5 with TRBJ1-5, with D maybe TRBD1 (5 bases). With 6 bases removed from V and 1 base from J, the gap between germline ends came to 13 bases. The CDR3 spans 15 residues. In germline, CDR1 is MNHEY, CDR2 SVGAGI. CDR3 amino acids: CASRDLRDSNQPQHF. The DNA of the CDR3 is TGTGCCAGCAGAGATCTCCGGGACAGCAATCAGCCCCAGCATTTT.

The gene calls are TRBV6-5 and TRBJ1-4; D is uncertain. The V and J ends lost 6 bases and 8 bases respectively, with 10 bases between them. The length of the CDR3 is 12 residues. CDR1 and CDR2 from the germline V gene are MNHEY and SVGAGI. CDR3 nucleotide sequence: TGTGCCAGCAGACGAAAGGGCGAAAAACTGTTTTTT. As protein: CASRRKGEKLFF.

The chain employs TRBV11-2 and TRBJ2-3; TRBD2 might be the D (5 bases). Germline values: CDR1 SGHAT, CDR2 FQNNGV. There are 15 residues in the CDR3. The V end lost 3 bases, the J end lost 4 bases, and 14 bases lay between the germline ends. CDR3 residues: CASSFFGERADTQYF. The DNA of the CDR3 is TGTGCCAGCAGCTTCTTCGGGGAAAGGGCAGATACGCAGTATTTT.

In this sample, this clone turned up once. This sequence joins TRBV7-9 and TRBJ2-5, with a possible D match to TRBD2 (6 bases). Deletions cut 5 bases from V and 5 bases from J, with 18 bases between. Germline CDR1 and CDR2: SEHNR and FQNEAQ (reference sequence). The CDR3 length is 15 residues. The CDR3 nucleotides are TGTGCCAGCAGCAACCCATGGGCCGCGGGGGAGACCCAGTACTTC. This sequence encodes CASSNPWAAGETQYF.

This rearrangement joins TRBV30 to TRBJ2-5, with D uncertain. This CDR3 has 15 residues. The V gene's germline CDR1 is GTSNPN and CDR2 SVGIG (reference sequence). The ends were cut back, 3 bases at V and 4 bases at J, with 18 bases in the middle. CDR3 protein: CAWRTGALPPETQYF. The CDR3 DNA is TGTGCCTGGAGAACCGGAGCGCTGCCCCCAGAGACCCAGTACTTC. Using reference TRBV30 and TRBJ2-5 for the parts outside the CDR3, the full variable domain is SQTIHQWPATLVQPVGSPLSLECTVEGTSNPNLYWYRQAAGRGLQLLFYSVGIGQISSEVPQNLSASRPQDRQFILSSKKLLLSDSGFYLCAWRTGALPPETQYFGPGTRLLVL.

V and J are TRBV27 and TRBJ1-6, with a possible D match to TRBD1 (5 bases). The V end was cut by 5 bases, the J end by 9 bases, with 14 bases between. CDR1 is MNHEY and CDR2 is SMNVEV in the germline V gene (reference sequence). CDR3 size: 14 residues. DNA for the CDR3: TGTGCCAGCAGTCTGACAGACGAGATTTCACCCCTCCACTTT. Translating it yields CASSLTDEISPLHF.